This T cell receptor (beta chain) was recorded in a study of shared clonotypes between healthy human individuals. Positively selected for CCR7, the CD45RO-negative cells used as naive CD8 cells excluded terminally differentiated effector memory CD45RA+ cells. The protocol was immunoSEQ multiplex PCR, while the TCRdb copy is restricted to in-frame clones and leaves out a portion. The sample lists roughly 2 million clones, about 95% seen once, with around 1.1% in the top ten. Trimming took off 1 base at V and 5 bases at J, with 15 bases between the two ends. The CDR3 runs 15 residues. CDR1 and CDR2 (germline): MGHDK, SYGVNS.

This clonotype was sampled from a man aged 18 to 30 in good health. The sequencing sample was made of naive CD8+ T cells sorted from blood. The chain joins TRBV25-1 to TRBJ2-7; D is possibly TRBD1 or TRBD2 (5 bases each). The CDR3 region is CASSELIGACDEQYF. CDR3 DNA sequence: TGTGCCAGCAGTGAATTAATCGGGGCCTGCGACGAGCAGTACTTC.